This T cell receptor beta chain appears in the sequencing data of a study of blood T cell repertoires in COVID-19. Study-wide background: Sites in the United States, Italy and Spain provided acute and convalescent COVID-19 samples. Sample material is recorded as cDNA or gDNA derived from T cells, B-cell-depleted T cells, or PBMCs.

Original methodology: Amplification of reference gene primers provided the estimated nucleated cell counts. The table came from immunoSEQ multiplex PCR; TCRdb's copy has only in-frame clones and leaves some out. The V and J calls and clone size are taken from that table; D and trimming were inferred from the DNA. Of 150,000 or so clones listed, 75% to 95% are singletons. Trimming removed 10 bases from V and 14 bases from J, with 17 bases in between. This CDR3 is 10 amino acids long. Germline V lookup: CDR1 MDHEN, CDR2 SYDVKM. The sequenced material came from peripheral blood. This TCR came from a man aged 50-60 years with acute or convalescent COVID-19. The V gene is TRBV28, the J gene TRBJ1-2; D possibly corresponds to TRBD1 (6 bases). The CDR3 nucleotides read TGTGCCACTTGGGACACTGTGGCGACCTTC. Protein product: CATWDTVATF.